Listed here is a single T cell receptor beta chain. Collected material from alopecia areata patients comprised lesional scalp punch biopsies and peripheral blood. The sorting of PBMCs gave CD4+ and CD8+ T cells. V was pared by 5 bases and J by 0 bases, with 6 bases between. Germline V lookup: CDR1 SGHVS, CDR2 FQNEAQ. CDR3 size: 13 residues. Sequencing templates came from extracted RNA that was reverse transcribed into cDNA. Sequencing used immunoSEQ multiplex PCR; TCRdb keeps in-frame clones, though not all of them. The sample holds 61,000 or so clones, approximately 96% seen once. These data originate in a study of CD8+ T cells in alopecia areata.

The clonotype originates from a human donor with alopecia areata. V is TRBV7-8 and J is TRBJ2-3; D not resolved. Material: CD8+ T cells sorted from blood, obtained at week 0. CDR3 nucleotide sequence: TGTGCCAGCAGCCCCCCGAGCACAGATACGCAGTATTTT. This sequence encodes CASSPPSTDTQYF.